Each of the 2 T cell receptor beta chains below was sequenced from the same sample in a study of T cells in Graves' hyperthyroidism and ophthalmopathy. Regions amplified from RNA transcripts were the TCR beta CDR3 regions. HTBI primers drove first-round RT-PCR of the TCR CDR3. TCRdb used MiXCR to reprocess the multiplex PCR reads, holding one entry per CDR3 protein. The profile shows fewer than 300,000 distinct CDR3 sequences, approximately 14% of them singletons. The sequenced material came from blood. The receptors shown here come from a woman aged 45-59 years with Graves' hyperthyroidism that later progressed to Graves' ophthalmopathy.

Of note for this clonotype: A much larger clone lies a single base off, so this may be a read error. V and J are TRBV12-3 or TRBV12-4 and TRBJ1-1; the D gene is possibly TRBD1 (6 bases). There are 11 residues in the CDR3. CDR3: CVSRTDTEAFF. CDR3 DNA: TGTGTCAGCAGGACAGACACTGAAGCTTTCTTT.

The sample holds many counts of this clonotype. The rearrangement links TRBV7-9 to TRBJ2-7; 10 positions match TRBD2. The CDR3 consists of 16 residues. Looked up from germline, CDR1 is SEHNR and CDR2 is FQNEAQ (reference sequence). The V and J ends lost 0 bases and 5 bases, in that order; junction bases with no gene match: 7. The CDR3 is CASSLARASGSHEQYF. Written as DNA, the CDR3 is TGTGCCAGCAGCTTAGCTCGGGCTAGCGGGAGCCACGAGCAGTACTTC. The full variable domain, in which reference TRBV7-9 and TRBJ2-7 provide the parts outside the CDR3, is DTGVSQNPRHKITKRGQNVTFRCDPISEHNRLYWYRQTLGQGPEFLTYFQNEAQLEKSRLLSDRFSAERPKGSFSTLEIQRTEQGDSAMYLCASSLARASGSHEQYFGPGTRLTVT.